One and the same sample provided the 17 T cell receptor beta chains below, sequenced in a study of cytomegalovirus exposure and HLA in healthy donors. Assay: immunoSEQ multiplex PCR; the TCRdb copy retains only in-frame clones and omits some. The data contain 110,000 or so clones, about 85% of them singletons. Sequenced material: PBMCs. These receptors came from a young man in good health and CMV-seropositive.

V is TRBV6-1 and J is TRBJ1-5, with D unclear. Germline loops: CDR1 MNHNS, CDR2 SASEGT. The CDR3 has 15 amino acids. The V end was cut by 5 bases, the J end by 0 bases, with 11 bases between. The CDR3 protein is CASSRGLVSNQPQHF. Here the CDR3 DNA reads TGTGCCAGCAGTCGAGGACTCGTTAGCAATCAGCCCCAGCATTTT.

The gene calls are TRBV28 and TRBJ1-5; tentative D call: TRBD1 (6 bases). In germline, CDR1 is MDHEN, CDR2 SYDVKM. The CDR3 is 13 residues long. V was pared by 6 bases and J by 6 bases, with 12 bases between. The CDR3 DNA follows: TGTGCCAGCAGGCTACAGGGTAGTCAGCCCCAGCATTTT. It encodes CASRLQGSQPQHF.

This chain links TRBV7-2 with TRBJ2-7; 10 bases match TRBD2. The V segment lost 1 base and the J segment 2 bases; nucleotides outside the gene matches: 2. Germline CDR1 and CDR2: SGHTA and FQGNSA. The CDR3 covers 15 residues. The CDR3 DNA sequence: TGTGCCAGCAGCTTAGAGCGGGGGGGGACCTACGAGCAGTACTTC. It is translated as CASSLERGGTYEQYF.

The chain links TRBV5-8 to TRBJ2-5; the D gene is possibly TRBD1 (6 bases). Trimming pared 4 bases from V and 5 bases from J, leaving 15 bases between. The CDR3 runs to 14 residues. Germline V lookup: CDR1 SGHTS, CDR2 YDEGEE. The CDR3 region has the DNA TGTGCCAGCAGCCGGACAGTCCTAAGGGAGACCCAGTACTTC. Its protein is CASSRTVLRETQYF.

The gene calls are TRBV27 and TRBJ1-1; 9 bases line up with TRBD1. J gave up 5 bases and V 7 bases, and 5 bases lay outside the gene matches. Per the germline V gene, CDR1 is MNHEY and CDR2 is SMNVEV (reference sequence). This CDR3 is 13 amino acids long. The chain's CDR3 is CASTDRGFTEAFF. As DNA, the CDR3 is TGTGCCAGCACGGACAGGGGCTTTACTGAAGCTTTCTTT.

The chain joins TRBV6-5 to TRBJ1-6; 8 positions match TRBD1. The ends lost 2 bases at V and 11 bases at J; junction bases unmatched: 5. This CDR3 is built from 14 residues. In germline, CDR1 is MNHEY, CDR2 SVGAGI. The CDR3 DNA reads TGTGCCAGCAGTTACGGGACAGGACGTGCACCCCTCCACTTT. Protein sequence: CASSYGTGRAPLHF.

The chain carries TRBV19 and TRBJ2-1, with 9 nucleotides matching TRBD1. The CDR3 extends over 15 amino acids. With V trimmed by 6 bases and J by 9 bases, 12 bases remained unmatched. Germline V gives CDR1 LNHDA, CDR2 SQIVND (reference sequence). The CDR3 loop is CASSDGQGRRVEQFF. The CDR3 DNA is TGTGCCAGTAGCGATGGACAGGGGAGGCGGGTTGAGCAGTTCTTC. The full variable domain, completed using reference TRBV19 and TRBJ2-1, is DGGITQSPKYLFRKEGQNVTLSCEQNLNHDAMYWYRQDPGQGLRLIYYSQIVNDFQKGDIAEGYSVSREKKESFPLTVTSAQKNPTAFYLCASSDGQGRRVEQFFGPGTRLTVL.

V and J are TRBV5-8 and TRBJ2-5, with 7 nucleotides matching TRBD1. Germline CDR1 is SGHTS and CDR2 is YDEGEE. The CDR3 runs to 16 residues. Unmatched junction bases numbered 13, after V lost 3 bases and J lost 5 bases. The CDR3 sequence is CASSWGQSSLGETQYF. Here the CDR3 DNA reads TGTGCCAGCAGCTGGGGACAGTCCTCCCTGGGGGAGACCCAGTACTTC.

The CDR3 loop reads CASTSMMDSRELFF. CDR3 DNA sequence: TGTGCCAGTACCTCGATGATGGACAGCCGGGAGCTGTTTTTT. The rearrangement uses TRBV19 and TRBJ2-2; D may be TRBD1 (6 bases). From germline, CDR1 is LNHDA and CDR2 SQIVND (reference sequence). The V end was cut by 7 bases, the J end by 9 bases, with 18 bases between. This CDR3 is 14 amino acids long.

The rearrangement uses TRBV4-3 and TRBJ2-3; 7 nucleotides line up with TRBD2. The V and J ends lost 3 bases and 3 bases, in that order; junction bases with no gene match: 9. The CDR3 consists of 16 residues. The germline V gene has CDR1 LGHNA and CDR2 YSLEER. The CDR3 loop reads CASSHANKRGTDTQYF. Written as DNA, the CDR3 is TGCGCCAGCAGCCACGCCAATAAGCGGGGAACAGATACGCAGTATTTT.

This sequence joins TRBV4-1 and TRBJ2-5; 8 bases are a match to TRBD2. Germline V lookup: CDR1 MGHRA, CDR2 YSYEKL. J gave up 0 bases and V 8 bases, and 5 bases lay outside the gene matches. The CDR3 loop spans 14 amino acids. CDR3 nucleotides: TGCGCCAGCTCACGGGGGGGTTACCAAGAGACCCAGTACTTC. This gives the protein CASSRGGYQETQYF.

The chain carries TRBV18 and TRBJ2-2; 9 bases line up with TRBD1. V shed 3 bases, J shed 5 bases, and the junction held 7 bases outside the gene matches. Germline values: CDR1 KGHSH, CDR2 LQKENI. The CDR3 covers 16 residues. The CDR3 DNA is TGTGCCAGCTCACCTACGCTGGACAGGGGAACCGGGGAGCTGTTTTTT. Its protein product is CASSPTLDRGTGELFF. The entire variable domain, with the rest obtained from reference TRBV18 and TRBJ2-2, is as follows: NAGVMQNPRHLVRRRGQEARLRCSPMKGHSHVYWYRQLPEEGLKFMVYLQKENIIDESGMPKERFSAEFPKEGPSILRIQQVVRGDSAAYFCASSPTLDRGTGELFFGEGSRLTVL.

This clone was counted a single time. The J gene is TRBJ2-2, the V gene TRBV10-3; weak D call: TRBD1 (5 bases). V was pared by 10 bases and J by 0 bases, with 12 bases between. The CDR3 contains 14 residues. The V gene's germline CDR1 is ENHRY and CDR2 SYGVKD. The CDR3 DNA follows: TGTGCCACCACGGACACCTCGAACACCGGGGAGCTGTTTTTT. Translated: CATTDTSNTGELFF.

The chain couples TRBV27 to TRBJ2-2; D perhaps matches TRBD2 (6 bases). V lost 0 bases and J 4 bases, leaving 12 bases between the germline ends. Germline V gives CDR1 MNHEY, CDR2 SMNVEV (reference sequence). The CDR3 loop spans 16 amino acids. This CDR3 reads CASSLSGGLGTGELFF. The CDR3 nucleotides read TGTGCCAGCAGTTTATCGGGGGGTCTGGGCACCGGGGAGCTGTTTTTT.

This chain uses TRBV4-2 with TRBJ2-5, with 8 bases aligning to TRBD1. Germline assignment: CDR1 LGHNA and CDR2 YNFKEQ. This CDR3 is 14 amino acids long. V lost 4 bases and J lost 5; bases outside the gene matches: 6. The CDR3 is CASSLGTGGETQYF. As DNA, the CDR3 is TGTGCCAGCAGCCTTGGGACAGGTGGGGAGACCCAGTACTTC.

The chain links TRBV5-4 to TRBJ1-2; 7 bases are a match to TRBD1. Per germline, CDR1 SGHNT and CDR2 YYREEE (reference sequence). There are 15 residues in the CDR3. J gave up 8 bases and V 0 bases, and 10 bases lay outside the gene matches. The CDR3 here is CASSLGTGMGEGYTF. DNA for the CDR3: TGTGCCAGCAGCTTGGGGACAGGAATGGGTGAAGGCTACACCTTC.

J is TRBJ2-7 and V is TRBV7-9, with 7 bases lining up with TRBD1. This CDR3 comprises 13 residues. CDR1 is SEHNR, CDR2 FQNEAQ, per germline (reference sequence). J lost 7 bases, V lost 1 base, and 4 bases had no gene match. Here the CDR3 reads CASSLGQGGEQYF. CDR3 bases: TGTGCCAGCAGCTTAGGACAGGGTGGAGAGCAGTACTTC. The whole variable domain, filled in from reference TRBV7-9 and TRBJ2-7, reads DTGVSQNPRHKITKRGQNVTFRCDPISEHNRLYWYRQTLGQGPEFLTYFQNEAQLEKSRLLSDRFSAERPKGSFSTLEIQRTEQGDSAMYLCASSLGQGGEQYFGPGTRLTVT.